This passage covers 32 T cell receptor beta chains from one sample sequenced in a study of synovial regulatory T cells in juvenile arthritis. Some clones are missing from TCRdb's copy, which holds only in-frame ones; the method was immunoSEQ multiplex PCR. The sample data list around 10,000 clones. Specimen: Treg cells from blood. Stated subset: remaining (HLA-DR-negative) circulating blood Treg cells. The receptors originated from a donor younger than 30 with juvenile idiopathic arthritis.

The chain has TRBV2 and TRBJ2-3; TCRdb proposes TRBD2, but this gene call is untestable without DNA. CDR3 length equals 16 residues. A DNA sequence was not provided. Germline V lookup: CDR1 SNHLY, CDR2 FYNNEI. CDR3 protein: CASRPWRGGYTDTQYF.

This chain uses TRBV19 with TRBJ1-5. This CDR3 comprises 15 residues. DNA for this receptor is not on file. Germline V gene sequence: CDR1 LNHDA, CDR2 SQIVND (reference sequence). CDR3 loop: CASSIDRGISQPQHF.

The chain has TRBV4-2 and TRBJ2-1; TCRdb's D gene call, TRBD2, goes unchecked for lack of DNA. Germline V gene data show CDR1 as LGHNA and CDR2 as YNFKEQ. This CDR3 comprises 18 residues. The record lacks a DNA sequence. The CDR3: CASSRPTGTSGLYNEQFF.

The V gene is TRBV5-6, the J gene TRBJ1-2. This CDR3 is 14 amino acids long. No nucleotide data were recorded. CDR1 and CDR2 (germline): SGHDT, YYEEEE. CDR3 protein: CASSLGGANYGYTF.

The genes are TRBV7-8 and TRBJ1-6; with no DNA, the TCRdb D assignment of TRBD1 cannot be verified. Germline assignment: CDR1 SGHVS and CDR2 FQNEAQ. The CDR3 is 16 residues long. No nucleotide data were recorded. This CDR3 reads CASSLTLGRADSPLHF.

The chain links TRBV19 to TRBJ2-2. Germline CDR1 is LNHDA and CDR2 is SQIVND (reference sequence). This CDR3 spans 13 amino acids. The record lacks a DNA sequence. The CDR3 region is CATGGLAYGELFF. The complete variable domain, with remaining parts taken from reference TRBV19 and TRBJ2-2, reads DGGITQSPKYLFRKEGQNVTLSCEQNLNHDAMYWYRQDPGQGLRLIYYSQIVNDFQKGDIAEGYSVSREKKESFPLTVTSAQKNPTAFYLCATGGLAYGELFFGEGSRLTVL.

V and J are TRBV7-9 and TRBJ1-6. The CDR3 is 14 residues long. No coding sequence is recorded. Germline V gives CDR1 SEHNR, CDR2 FQNEAQ (reference sequence). CDR3 residues: CASSSGKVSSPLHF.

The chain combines TRBV4-3 with TRBJ1-4. CDR3 size: 16 residues. DNA is not on record. CDR1 is LGHNA, CDR2 YSLEER, per germline. This chain's CDR3 is CASSQDFSRHWEKLFF.

This chain connects TRBV4-1 to TRBJ1-3. This CDR3 region has 15 residues. No DNA sequence was recorded. Germline lookup yields CDR1 MGHRA and CDR2 YSYEKL. This CDR3 is CASSPRLDSGNTIYF.

The chain employs TRBV5-1 and TRBJ2-6. The CDR3 is made up of 16 amino acids. Nucleotide data are not available. Germline V CDR1 and CDR2: SGHRS, YFSETQ. The CDR3 loop reads CATGQSTSSGANVLTF.

The CDR3 spells CASRDPAKGKNIQYF. This chain joins TRBV19 and TRBJ2-4. The CDR3 has 15 amino acids. No nucleotide data were recorded. CDR1 and CDR2 from the germline V gene are LNHDA and SQIVND (reference sequence). The full variable domain, its missing parts supplied by reference TRBV19 and TRBJ2-4, is DGGITQSPKYLFRKEGQNVTLSCEQNLNHDAMYWYRQDPGQGLRLIYYSQIVNDFQKGDIAEGYSVSREKKESFPLTVTSAQKNPTAFYLCASRDPAKGKNIQYFGAGTRLSVL.

The J gene is TRBJ2-7, the V gene TRBV18. This CDR3 spans 13 amino acids. The protein alone is recorded here. The germline gives CDR1 KGHSH, CDR2 LQKENI. CDR3 sequence reads: CASSLGTPYEQYF.

The V gene is TRBV4-3, the J gene TRBJ1-1. CDR3 length: 14 residues. The nucleotide record is missing. Germline V gives CDR1 LGHNA, CDR2 YSLEER. The CDR3 sequence is CASSQGVRNTEAFF.

The J gene is TRBJ1-6, the V gene TRBV19; TCRdb outputs TRBD1, but without DNA this stays unchecked. CDR3 length: 16 residues. No coding sequence is recorded. Germline CDR1 reads LNHDA; CDR2 reads SQIVND (reference sequence). The CDR3 sequence: CASSTRTGNFNSPLHF. The full variable domain, its missing parts supplied by reference TRBV19 and TRBJ1-6, is DGGITQSPKYLFRKEGQNVTLSCEQNLNHDAMYWYRQDPGQGLRLIYYSQIVNDFQKGDIAEGYSVSREKKESFPLTVTSAQKNPTAFYLCASSTRTGNFNSPLHFGNGTRLTVT.

J is TRBJ2-7 and V is TRBV10-3; lacking DNA, the TRBD1 call made by TCRdb goes unchecked. Per the germline V gene, CDR1 is ENHRY and CDR2 is SYGVKD. The CDR3 extends over 14 amino acids. No DNA accompanies this entry. The chain's CDR3 is CAIRRDQGNYEQYF.

The gene calls are TRBV19 and TRBJ1-1. The CDR3 contains 14 residues. No nucleotide data were recorded. Germline CDR1 is LNHDA and CDR2 is SQIVND (reference sequence). This chain's CDR3 is CASVESRMNTEAFF.

This chain links TRBV5-3 with TRBJ2-7; no DNA is available, so the TRBD1 call from TCRdb remains unchecked. TRBV5-3 counts as an open reading frame of uncertain function. The CDR3 spans 17 residues. DNA is not on record. CDR3 sequence reads: CARSLAATGKLSYEQYF.

V gene TRBV5-1 combines with J gene TRBJ1-3; TCRdb proposes TRBD1, but this gene call is untestable without DNA. The CDR3 covers 15 residues. No DNA has been recorded. Germline-derived CDR1 and CDR2 are SGHRS and YFSETQ. The CDR3 spells CASSWGQGTGNTIYF.

The CDR3 is CASSLRQGGKLFF. This chain links TRBV5-1 with TRBJ1-4; TCRdb returns TRBD1, unconfirmable since there is no DNA. The CDR3 totals 13 residues. DNA was not recorded. Germline CDR1 and CDR2: SGHRS and YFSETQ.

V is TRBV19 and J is TRBJ1-5. Germline CDR1 is LNHDA and CDR2 is SQIVND (reference sequence). The CDR3 is 12 amino acids. No DNA has been recorded. CDR3 sequence reads: CASSISAPPQHF.

The V gene is TRBV28, the J gene TRBJ1-1. CDR3 length equals 11 residues. DNA is not recorded here. The germline V gene encodes CDR1 MDHEN and CDR2 SYDVKM. CDR3 sequence reads: CASRIGVEAFF.

The chain links TRBV5-6 to TRBJ1-3. This CDR3 is built from 15 residues. No DNA was logged. In germline, CDR1 is SGHDT, CDR2 YYEEEE. The CDR3 loop is CASSLVGPNLNTIYF.

The rearrangement links TRBV2 to TRBJ1-6; TCRdb returns TRBD1, unconfirmable since there is no DNA. Germline CDR1 reads SNHLY; CDR2 reads FYNNEI. This CDR3 comprises 10 residues. The record lacks a DNA sequence. CDR3 loop: CASTGTALHF.

CDR3 in amino acids: CASSHATGFDGELFF. The rearrangement uses TRBV4-3 and TRBJ2-2; TCRdb selects TRBD1, and the lack of DNA leaves this call unchecked. Germline V lookup: CDR1 LGHNA, CDR2 YSLEER. The CDR3 contains 15 residues. The protein alone is recorded here.

The chain employs TRBV6-6 and TRBJ2-7; the TCRdb D gene call, TRBD1, has no DNA to confirm it. The CDR3 is 12 amino acids. Only the protein is available. The V gene's germline CDR1 is MNHNY and CDR2 SVGAGI (reference sequence). The CDR3 spells CASREQDYEQYF.

The chain links TRBV20-1 to TRBJ1-1. The CDR3 is made up of 11 amino acids. DNA was not recorded. CDR1 is DFQATT, CDR2 SNEGSKA, per germline (reference sequence). The CDR3: CRVIKNTEAFF.

The J gene is TRBJ2-3, the V gene TRBV12-5; TCRdb selects TRBD2, and the lack of DNA leaves this call unchecked. Germline CDR1 is LGHNT and CDR2 is FRNRAP. There are 16 residues in the CDR3. Nucleotide data are not available. The CDR3 is CASGLGLAASTDTQYF.

The chain employs TRBV10-3 and TRBJ2-7; the D call from TCRdb, TRBD1, cannot be confirmed without DNA. The CDR3 sequence is 12 residues long. No DNA was logged. Germline V lookup: CDR1 ENHRY, CDR2 SYGVKD. CDR3 protein: CATRTGSDEQYF.

This chain joins TRBV6-6 and TRBJ1-5. Germline-derived CDR1 and CDR2 are MNHNY and SVGAGI (reference sequence). The CDR3 has 12 residues. Only the protein is available. CDR3 region: CASREPDQPQHF.

The genes are TRBV14 and TRBJ2-7. This CDR3 has 13 residues. The nucleotide record is missing. Germline V lookup: CDR1 SGHDN, CDR2 FVKESK. The CDR3 sequence: CASSQVRVGEQYF.

The chain uses TRBV10-3 and TRBJ2-7; TCRdb indicates TRBD2, and absent DNA this call remains unverified. CDR3 length: 13 residues. The DNA sequence is not available. Germline CDR1 reads ENHRY; CDR2 reads SYGVKD. The CDR3: CATSRGATYEQYF.

The genes are TRBV28 and TRBJ1-2. In germline, CDR1 is MDHEN, CDR2 SYDVKM. This CDR3 has 14 residues. This entry has no DNA. The CDR3 reads CASKPRGANYGYTF.